This T cell receptor beta chain was retrieved from a study of prognosis after radiotherapy for stage I lung cancer. Across the whole study: The patients comprised over 10 men and 5 or 6 women, spanning ages roughly 53 to 90 and having a median of about 76 years. Study-wide results and limits: Unique TCR clone counts dropped after stereotactic body radiation therapy, from a median of 10,088 to 6,861.

This clonotype was seen repeatedly, ten times or more. Antigen unknown. V lost 6 bases and J lost 0, with 18 bases in between. The CDR3 length is 17 residues. Germline CDR1 reads LNHDA; CDR2 reads SQIVND (reference sequence). A draw of around 6 milliliters of peripheral blood took place at each of two time points. Amplicons of TCR beta CDR3 were generated from genomic DNA by two-round multiplex PCR. It was primers specific to each TRBV and TRBJ gene that first-round PCR used. TCRdb recomputed calls from the multiplex PCR reads with MiXCR, one row per CDR3 protein. The sample has 45,000 to 70,000 distinct CDR3 sequences, about 25% seen once.

The chain combines TRBV19 with TRBJ1-3, with D hard to call. The clonotype originates from a donor at least 50 years old with non-small cell lung cancer. The specimen comprised PBMCs, sampled before or after stereotactic body radiation therapy (not recorded which). The CDR3 region is CASSRSPRDLSGNTIYF. CDR3 nucleotides: TGTGCCAGTAGCAGGAGTCCGCGCGACCTCTCTGGAAACACCATATATTTT.